A selection of T cell receptor beta chains follows, all from one sample in a study of shared clonotypes between healthy human individuals. Only in-frame clones appear in the TCRdb table, and some are missing; sequencing was by immunoSEQ multiplex PCR. The sample has about 2.3 million clones; more than 80% are singletons. The sample comprised naive CD4+ T cells from PBMCs. These receptor sequences come from a young man in good health. Some clones in this sample may be carry-over from other donors' samples. CDR3s leave out the opening cysteine and the closing phenylalanine or tryptophan. D genes are given only for firm matches.

v_call	d_call	j_call	cdr3_aa
TRBV11-2	NA	TRBJ1-5	ASSQTGLNNQPQH
TRBV7-2	NA	TRBJ2-1	ASSLAGRGSYNEQF
TRBV6-1	NA	TRBJ2-1	ASTPSGYNEQF
TRBV10-1	NA	TRBJ2-4	ASSAEAAKNIQY
TRBV27	TRBD1	TRBJ2-7	ASSPLGTDAWEQY
TRBV6-6	TRBD1	TRBJ2-3	ASRRTGGDTQY
TRBV5-4	TRBD2	TRBJ2-1	ATTSEAGRGSEQF
TRBV12-2	NA	TRBJ2-3	ASRRGLAGCTKY
TRBV19	TRBD1	TRBJ2-7	ASSISGQGIYEQY
TRBV5-4	NA	TRBJ2-5	ASSPTRKKETQY
TRBV6-1	TRBD1	TRBJ2-2	AHKLQGVGTGELF
TRBV5-1	TRBD1	TRBJ2-7	ASSKTGGDSYEQY
TRBV30	NA	TRBJ1-5	AWSGSGNQPQH
TRBV7-8	NA	TRBJ2-7	ASSLGPGGPYEQY
TRBV27	TRBD1	TRBJ1-2	ASSLLNPGQGFGYT
TRBV19	TRBD1	TRBJ1-5	ASRVDRGSSNQPQH
TRBV6-1	TRBD2	TRBJ2-7	ASSGGLAGSYEQY
TRBV9	NA	TRBJ1-4	ASSAEVGEKLF
TRBV5-1	NA	TRBJ1-2	ASSLVRGAEGYT
TRBV5-1	NA	TRBJ2-7	ASSFSGPSYEQY
TRBV9	NA	TRBJ1-1	ASSLSDLNTEAF
TRBV7-3	NA	TRBJ2-7	ASAAVQGIPREQY
TRBV28	NA	TRBJ2-1	ASRDHHLGNEQF
TRBV28	TRBD1	TRBJ1-2	ASSLLPGQGTNGYT
TRBV6-6	NA	TRBJ2-5	ASRTRETQY
TRBV28	NA	TRBJ2-1	ASSPPGSYNEQF
TRBV1	NA	TRBJ2-3	TSSIRTSGRAIDTQY
TRBV7-6	NA	TRBJ2-2	ASMAGVVGELF
TRBV28	NA	TRBJ1-1	ASSPNVLGVDTEAF
TRBV7-7	NA	TRBJ2-1	ASSPLGSYNEQF
TRBV29-1	TRBD2	TRBJ2-7	SVRELAGEGGYEQY
TRBV9	TRBD1	TRBJ1-2	ASSVVGDRLNYGYT
TRBV15	NA	TRBJ2-2	ATSHRPGWVTGELF
TRBV10-3	NA	TRBJ1-2	AISELGNYGYT
TRBV5-4	NA	TRBJ2-4	ASSMAGENIQY
TRBV28	NA	TRBJ2-3	ASSPGDTRTDTQY
TRBV5-1	NA	TRBJ2-2	ASSLRSTGELF
TRBV7-9	NA	TRBJ2-1	ASSPQPQGREQF
TRBV9	TRBD1	TRBJ1-3	ASSPRQGSGNTIY
TRBV19	NA	TRBJ2-6	ASSPDGTGANVLT
TRBV11-1	TRBD1	TRBJ2-7	ASSGRTGFSYEQY
TRBV7-3	NA	TRBJ2-4	ASSLGGLAKNIQY
TRBV7-3	NA	TRBJ2-5	ASCQGRKETQY
TRBV15	NA	TRBJ2-3	ATRFGAWDTQY
TRBV30	NA	TRBJ1-4	AWSKRSGASEKLF